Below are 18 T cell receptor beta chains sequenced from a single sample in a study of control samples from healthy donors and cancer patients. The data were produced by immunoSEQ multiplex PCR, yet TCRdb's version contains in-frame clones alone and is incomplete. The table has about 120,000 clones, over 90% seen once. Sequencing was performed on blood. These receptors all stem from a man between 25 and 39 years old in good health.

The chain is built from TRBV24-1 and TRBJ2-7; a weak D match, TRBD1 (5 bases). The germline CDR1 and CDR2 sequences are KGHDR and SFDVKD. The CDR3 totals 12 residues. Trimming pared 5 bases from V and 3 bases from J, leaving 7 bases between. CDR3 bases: TGTGCCACCAGTGGGGGCAACTACGAGCAGTACTTC. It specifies CATSGGNYEQYF.

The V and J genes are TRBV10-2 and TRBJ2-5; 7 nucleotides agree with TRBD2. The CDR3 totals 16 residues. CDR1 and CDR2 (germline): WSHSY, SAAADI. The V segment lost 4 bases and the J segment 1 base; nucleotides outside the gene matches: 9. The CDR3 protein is CASSGHKRGLQETQYF. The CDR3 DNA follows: TGCGCCAGCAGTGGGCATAAGCGGGGCCTCCAAGAGACCCAGTACTTC.

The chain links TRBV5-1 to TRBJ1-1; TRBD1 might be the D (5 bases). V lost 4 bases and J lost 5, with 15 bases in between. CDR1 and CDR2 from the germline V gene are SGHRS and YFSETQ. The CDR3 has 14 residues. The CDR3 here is CASSGPGKVTEAFF. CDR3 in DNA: TGCGCCAGCAGCGGTCCAGGGAAGGTAACTGAAGCTTTCTTT. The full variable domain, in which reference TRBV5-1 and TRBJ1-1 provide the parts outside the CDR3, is KAGVTQTPRYLIKTRGQQVTLSCSPISGHRSVSWYQQTPGQGLQFLFEYFSETQRNKGNFPGRFSGRQFSNSRSEMNVSTLELGDSALYLCASSGPGKVTEAFFGQGTRLTVV.

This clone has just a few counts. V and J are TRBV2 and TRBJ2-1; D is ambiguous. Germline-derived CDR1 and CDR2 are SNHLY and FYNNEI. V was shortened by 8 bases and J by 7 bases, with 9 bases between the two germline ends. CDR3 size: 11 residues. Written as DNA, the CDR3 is TGTGCCAGCTCATCTAGAAATGAGCAGTTCTTC. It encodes CASSSRNEQFF.

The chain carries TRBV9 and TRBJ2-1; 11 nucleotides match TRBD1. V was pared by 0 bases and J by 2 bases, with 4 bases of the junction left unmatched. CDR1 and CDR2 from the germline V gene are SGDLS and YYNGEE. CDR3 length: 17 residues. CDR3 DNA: TGTGCCAGCAGCGTAGAGGGACAGGGGGGACCCTACAATGAGCAGTTCTTC. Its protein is CASSVEGQGGPYNEQFF.

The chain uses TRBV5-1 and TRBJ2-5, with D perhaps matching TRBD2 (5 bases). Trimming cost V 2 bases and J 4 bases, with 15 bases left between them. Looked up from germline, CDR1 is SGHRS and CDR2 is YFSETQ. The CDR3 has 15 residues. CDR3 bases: TGCGCCAGCAGCTTAGACGGACTGATTGGAGAGACCCAGTACTTC. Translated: CASSLDGLIGETQYF. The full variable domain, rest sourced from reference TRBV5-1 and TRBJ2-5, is KAGVTQTPRYLIKTRGQQVTLSCSPISGHRSVSWYQQTPGQGLQFLFEYFSETQRNKGNFPGRFSGRQFSNSRSEMNVSTLELGDSALYLCASSLDGLIGETQYFGPGTRLLVL.

CDR3 bases: TGTGCCAGCAGACCCCCGGGACAGGGGGACTACGAGCAGTACTTC. Protein sequence: CASRPPGQGDYEQYF. The V gene is TRBV6-5, the J gene TRBJ2-7; 11 nucleotides align to TRBD1. The length of the CDR3 is 15 residues. V shed 6 bases and J 3 bases; nucleotides not matched to a gene: 7. CDR1 is MNHEY, CDR2 SVGAGI, per germline.

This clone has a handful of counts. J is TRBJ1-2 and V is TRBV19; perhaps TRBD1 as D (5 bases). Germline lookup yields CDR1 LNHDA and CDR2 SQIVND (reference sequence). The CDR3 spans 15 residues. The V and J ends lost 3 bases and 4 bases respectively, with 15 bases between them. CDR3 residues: CASSMPMGTSYGYTF. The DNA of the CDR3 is TGTGCCAGTAGTATGCCAATGGGGACTTCCTATGGCTACACCTTC.

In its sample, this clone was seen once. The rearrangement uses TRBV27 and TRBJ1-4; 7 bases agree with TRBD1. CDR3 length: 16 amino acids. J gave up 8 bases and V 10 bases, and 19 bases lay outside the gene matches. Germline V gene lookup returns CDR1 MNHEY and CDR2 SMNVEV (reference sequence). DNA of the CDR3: TGTGCCACCCCCCCGGATGGGACAGCTACTCCGGAAAAACTGTTTTTT. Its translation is CATPPDGTATPEKLFF.

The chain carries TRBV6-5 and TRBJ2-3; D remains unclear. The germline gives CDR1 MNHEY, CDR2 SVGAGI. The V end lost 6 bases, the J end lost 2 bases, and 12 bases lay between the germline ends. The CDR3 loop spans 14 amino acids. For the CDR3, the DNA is TGTGCCAGCAGACCGGCCCACTACACAGATACGCAGTATTTT. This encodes CASRPAHYTDTQYF.

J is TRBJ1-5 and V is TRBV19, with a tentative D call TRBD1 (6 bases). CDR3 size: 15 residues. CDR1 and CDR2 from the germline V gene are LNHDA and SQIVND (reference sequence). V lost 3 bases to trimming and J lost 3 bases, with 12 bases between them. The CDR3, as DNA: TGTGCCAGTAGTATCCCCCCAGGGGACAATCAGCCCCAGCATTTT. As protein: CASSIPPGDNQPQHF. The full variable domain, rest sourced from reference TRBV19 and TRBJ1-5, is DGGITQSPKYLFRKEGQNVTLSCEQNLNHDAMYWYRQDPGQGLRLIYYSQIVNDFQKGDIAEGYSVSREKKESFPLTVTSAQKNPTAFYLCASSIPPGDNQPQHFGDGTRLSIL.

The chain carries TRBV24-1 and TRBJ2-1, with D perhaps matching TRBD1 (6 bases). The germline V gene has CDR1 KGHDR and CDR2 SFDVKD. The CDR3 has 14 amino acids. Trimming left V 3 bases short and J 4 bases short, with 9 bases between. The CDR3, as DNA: TGTGCCACCAGTGATACACAGGGATACAATGAGCAGTTCTTC. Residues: CATSDTQGYNEQFF.

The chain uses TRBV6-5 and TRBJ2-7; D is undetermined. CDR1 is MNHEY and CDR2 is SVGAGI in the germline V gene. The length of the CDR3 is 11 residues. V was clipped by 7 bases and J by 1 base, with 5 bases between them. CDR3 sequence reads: CASKGSYEQYF. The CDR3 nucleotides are TGTGCCAGCAAGGGATCCTACGAGCAGTACTTC.

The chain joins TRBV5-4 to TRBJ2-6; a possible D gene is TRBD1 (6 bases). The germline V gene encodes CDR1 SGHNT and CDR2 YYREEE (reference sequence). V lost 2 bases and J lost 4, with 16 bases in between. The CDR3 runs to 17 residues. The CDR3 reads CASSFGDPRGGANVLTF. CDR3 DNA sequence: TGTGCCAGCAGCTTTGGTGACCCTAGGGGGGGGGCCAACGTCCTGACTTTC.

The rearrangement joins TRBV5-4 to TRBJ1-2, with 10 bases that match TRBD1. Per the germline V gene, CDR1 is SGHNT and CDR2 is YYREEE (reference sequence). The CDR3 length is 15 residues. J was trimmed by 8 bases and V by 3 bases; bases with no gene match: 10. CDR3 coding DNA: TGTGCCAGCAGCTCCGGACAGGGGGTTACAAAGGGCTACACCTTC. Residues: CASSSGQGVTKGYTF. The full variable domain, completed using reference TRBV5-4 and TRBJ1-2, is ETGVTQSPTHLIKTRGQQVTLRCSSQSGHNTVSWYQQALGQGPQFIFQYYREEENGRGNFPPRFSGLQFPNYSSELNVNALELDDSALYLCASSSGQGVTKGYTFGSGTRLTVV.

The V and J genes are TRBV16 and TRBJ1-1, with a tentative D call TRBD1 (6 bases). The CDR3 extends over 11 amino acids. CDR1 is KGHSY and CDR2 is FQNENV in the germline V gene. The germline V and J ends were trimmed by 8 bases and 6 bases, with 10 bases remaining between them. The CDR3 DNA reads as TGTGCCAGCGGGTACAGGGCTGAAGCTTTCTTT. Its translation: CASGYRAEAFF.

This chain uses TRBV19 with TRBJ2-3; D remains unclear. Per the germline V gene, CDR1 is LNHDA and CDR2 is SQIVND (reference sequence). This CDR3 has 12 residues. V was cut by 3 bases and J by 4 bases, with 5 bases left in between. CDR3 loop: CASSISPDTQYF. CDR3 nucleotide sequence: TGTGCCAGTAGTATCTCTCCAGATACGCAGTATTTT.

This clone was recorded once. CDR3 nucleotide sequence: TGCGCCAGCAGCTTGGCTACCGAGACCCAGTACTTC. Protein: CASSLATETQYF. The chain recombines TRBV5-1 with TRBJ2-5, with no clear D. The CDR3 is made up of 12 amino acids. The germline V and J ends were trimmed by 0 bases and 5 bases, with 5 bases remaining between them. The V gene's germline CDR1 is SGHRS and CDR2 YFSETQ.